These 9 T cell receptor beta chains originate from one sample sequenced in a study of blood T cell repertoires in COVID-19. Here immunoSEQ multiplex PCR was the method, and the copy in TCRdb shows in-frame clones only, minus some. The data hold roughly 290,000 clones, with approximately 86% observed a single time. The specimen was peripheral blood. These receptors came from a human donor with COVID-19, enrolled during active disease. The donor label of this sample is uncertain.

The chain has TRBV5-6 and TRBJ2-7; TRBD1 matches at 10 bases. This CDR3 has 15 amino acids. J gave up 2 bases and V 3 bases, and 5 bases lay outside the gene matches. CDR1 is SGHDT and CDR2 is YYEEEE in the germline V gene. CDR3 sequence (DNA): TGTGCCAGCAGCTGGGGACAGGGGATCACCTACGAGCAGTACTTC. Amino acids: CASSWGQGITYEQYF. Together with reference TRBV5-6 and TRBJ2-7, the CDR3 gives the full variable domain: DAGVTQSPTHLIKTRGQQVTLRCSPKSGHDTVSWYQQALGQGPQFIFQYYEEEERQRGNFPDRFSGHQFPNYSSELNVNALLLGDSALYLCASSWGQGITYEQYFGPGTRLTVT.

This chain connects TRBV6-2 or TRBV6-3 to TRBJ2-7; weak D call: TRBD2 (6 bases). Per the germline V gene, CDR1 is MNHEY and CDR2 is SVGEGT. V lost 6 bases and J lost 0, with 12 bases in between. CDR3 size: 14 residues. The chain's CDR3 is CASSHDGSSYEQYF. CDR3 sequence (DNA): TGTGCCAGCAGCCACGACGGGAGCTCCTACGAGCAGTACTTC.

This clone was picked up one time. The J gene is TRBJ1-2, the V gene TRBV3-1 (or the pseudogene TRBV3-2), with D possibly being TRBD1 (6 bases). This CDR3 is 13 amino acids long. Germline V gives CDR1 LGHDT, CDR2 YNNKEL (reference sequence). Trimming cost V 4 bases and J 2 bases, with 8 bases left between them. CDR3 sequence (DNA): TGTGCCAGCAGCCCAGGACAGAACTATGGCTACACCTTC. It yields the protein CASSPGQNYGYTF.

The chain combines TRBV2 with TRBJ2-2; a weak D match, TRBD2 (5 bases). The CDR3 covers 17 residues. Per the germline V gene, CDR1 is SNHLY and CDR2 is FYNNEI. V lost 0 bases and J lost 2, with 13 bases in between. The chain's CDR3 is CASSEARIGINTGELFF. CDR3 bases: TGTGCCAGCAGTGAAGCGCGGATCGGGATAAACACCGGGGAGCTGTTTTTT.

The genes are TRBV5-4 and TRBJ1-6, with D maybe TRBD1 (5 bases). The V end was cut by 5 bases, the J end by 8 bases, with 20 bases between. From germline, CDR1 is SGHNT and CDR2 YYREEE (reference sequence). The CDR3 is 16 residues long. CDR3: CASRLAPGRRDSPLHF. In DNA form, the CDR3 reads TGTGCCAGCAGACTCGCTCCGGGACGGAGGGATTCACCCCTCCACTTT.

The chain joins TRBV9 to TRBJ1-1; TRBD1 aligns across 7 bases. Germline values: CDR1 SGDLS, CDR2 YYNGEE. The CDR3 has 14 residues. V lost 4 bases and J lost 7; bases outside the gene matches: 10. CDR3 region: CASSPQGPEGEAFF. The CDR3 DNA is TGTGCCAGCAGCCCACAGGGGCCCGAGGGTGAAGCTTTCTTT.

The chain employs TRBV25-1 and TRBJ1-1; 10 nucleotides match TRBD1. J lost 5 bases, V lost 3 bases, and 9 bases had no gene match. CDR1 is MGHDK and CDR2 is SYGVNS in the germline V gene. CDR3 length equals 16 residues. The CDR3 region has the DNA TGTGCCAGCAGTGACTTTTTGGGGACAGGGGAAACTGAAGCTTTCTTT. This encodes CASSDFLGTGETEAFF.

The V call is TRBV19, the J call TRBJ2-2; D possibly corresponds to TRBD2 (5 bases). The V gene lost 6 bases and the J gene lost 7 bases, with 12 bases spanning the gap. This CDR3 is 13 amino acids long. Per germline, CDR1 LNHDA and CDR2 SQIVND (reference sequence). DNA of the CDR3: TGTGCCAGTAGCTCCACTAGGTTCGGGGAGCTGTTTTTT. Its translation is CASSSTRFGELFF.

The V call is TRBV20-1, the J call TRBJ2-5, with D maybe TRBD2 (5 bases). Trimming cost V 3 bases and J 4 bases, with 9 bases left between them. The CDR3 has 12 amino acids. Germline CDR1 DFQATT, CDR2 SNEGSKA (reference sequence). CDR3 protein: CSASHEGETQYF. CDR3 nucleotides: TGCAGTGCTAGTCATGAGGGAGAGACCCAGTACTTC.